The clone carrying this T cell receptor (beta chain) was detected only a few times. These data are taken from a study of blood T cell repertoires in COVID-19. Some clones are missing from TCRdb's copy, which holds only in-frame ones; the method was immunoSEQ multiplex PCR. The table records about 170,000 clones, around nine tenths of them present only once. The ends were cut back, 1 base at V and 8 bases at J, with 15 bases in the middle. The CDR3 spans 14 residues. Per germline, CDR1 SGHDN and CDR2 FVKESK. The genes are TRBV14 and TRBJ2-7; no clear D gene. The sequence derives from a man aged 18 to 30 with active or convalescent COVID-19. The specimen was peripheral blood. Here the CDR3 DNA reads TGTGCCAGCAGCCAAGGGTACTCCAACCCCAAGCAGTACTTC. The encoded protein is CASSQGYSNPKQYF.